The 25 T cell receptor beta chains given below trace back to one sample, sequenced in a study of blood T cell repertoires in COVID-19. Measured with immunoSEQ multiplex PCR; TCRdb has only the in-frame clones, and not every one. This table has 65,000 to 90,000 clones, around 77% appearing once. The sample taken for sequencing was peripheral blood. The receptors come from a man in his 70s with COVID-19, enrolled during active disease.

The chain employs TRBV28 and TRBJ2-7, with 9 positions matching TRBD2. Germline CDR1 and CDR2: MDHEN and SYDVKM. This CDR3 comprises 19 residues. V lost 5 bases and J lost 2; bases outside the gene matches: 19. The CDR3 nucleotides read TGTGCCAGCAGTACCGTAGCGGGAGCGGCGATCTTTCCCGCCTACGAGCAGTACTTC. It translates to CASSTVAGAAIFPAYEQYF. The whole variable domain, filled in from reference TRBV28 and TRBJ2-7, reads DVKVTQSSRYLVKRTGEKVFLECVQDMDHENMFWYRQDPGLGLRLIYFSYDVKMKEKGDIPEGYSVSREKKERFSLILESASTNQTSMYLCASSTVAGAAIFPAYEQYFGPGTRLTVT.

This clone was seen a handful of times. This chain links TRBV28 with TRBJ1-5, with a possible D match to TRBD1 (5 bases). Trimming removed 5 bases at V and 9 bases at J, with 11 bases between. From germline, CDR1 is MDHEN and CDR2 SYDVKM. CDR3 length: 12 residues. The CDR3 coding sequence is TGTGCCAGCAGTCCACGGGGGGTGCCCCAGCATTTT. Protein: CASSPRGVPQHF.

This clone was counted a few times. The rearrangement links TRBV29-1 to TRBJ2-7; the D gene is possibly TRBD2 (5 bases). The germline CDR1 and CDR2 sequences are SQVTM and ANQGSEA. The CDR3 covers 13 residues. Between the trimmed V and J ends, which lost 6 bases and 3 bases, there was a span of 15 bases. CDR3 residues: CSVETLGGYEQYF. Written as DNA, the CDR3 is TGCAGCGTAGAGACCCTAGGAGGCTACGAGCAGTACTTC.

V usage is TRBV5-8 and J usage is TRBJ2-2; perhaps TRBD2 as D (5 bases). The CDR3 has 16 amino acids. Trimming took 4 bases from V and 4 from J, leaving 17 bases between them. CDR1 is SGHTS, CDR2 YDEGEE, per germline. The CDR3 here is CASSHDYDGGTGELFF. The CDR3 region has the DNA TGTGCCAGCAGCCACGACTACGACGGCGGCACCGGGGAGCTGTTTTTT.

CDR3 in DNA: TGTGCCAGCAGTTTGTCGGGACAGGGATTCTACGAGCAGTACTTC. It translates to CASSLSGQGFYEQYF. The chain uses TRBV28 and TRBJ2-7, with 9 bases fitting TRBD1. The CDR3 spans 15 residues. Unmatched junction bases numbered 6, after V lost 3 bases and J lost 3 bases. Per the germline V gene, CDR1 is MDHEN and CDR2 is SYDVKM.

This chain connects TRBV5-4 to TRBJ2-5; TRBD2 matches at 12 bases. The CDR3 length is 16 residues. Trimming cost V 3 bases and J 2 bases; bases outside gene matches: 5. The germline V gene encodes CDR1 SGHNT and CDR2 YYREEE (reference sequence). The CDR3: CASSSRTSGTQETQYF. The CDR3 DNA follows: TGTGCCAGCAGCTCTAGGACTAGCGGGACTCAAGAGACCCAGTACTTC.

This sequence joins TRBV2 and TRBJ2-7, with D possibly TRBD2 on 6 matching bases. V was clipped by 8 bases and J by 0 bases, with 8 bases between them. CDR3 length: 12 amino acids. CDR1 is SNHLY, CDR2 FYNNEI, per germline. The CDR3 nucleotides read TGTGCCAGCGGGGGGACCTCCTACGAGCAGTACTTC. Its translation: CASGGTSYEQYF.

This clone was counted only a few times. The chain employs TRBV6-2 or TRBV6-3 and TRBJ2-7; TRBD1 might be the D (5 bases). With 5 bases removed from V and 3 bases from J, the gap between germline ends came to 8 bases. CDR1 is MNHEY, CDR2 SVGEGT, per germline. This CDR3 is built from 12 residues. The CDR3 DNA follows: TGTGCCAGCAGTCGACAGTACTACGAGCAGTACTTC. Protein: CASSRQYYEQYF.

The rearrangement uses TRBV27 and TRBJ2-7; the match to TRBD1 covers 8 bases. The germline CDR1 and CDR2 sequences are MNHEY and SMNVEV (reference sequence). CDR3 length: 15 residues. The ends lost 5 bases at V and 3 bases at J; junction bases unmatched: 9. Here the CDR3 DNA reads TGTGCCAGCAGTCTCTTCCAGGGGGCTAGCTACGAGCAGTACTTC. This encodes CASSLFQGASYEQYF.

This clone was seen a handful of times. This chain joins TRBV9 and TRBJ1-2; TRBD1 is a possible D gene (6 bases). The germline V gene has CDR1 SGDLS and CDR2 YYNGEE. The CDR3 sequence is 14 residues long. V lost 4 bases and J lost 7, with 17 bases in between. CDR3 in amino acids: CASSFDRTLGGYTF. The CDR3 nucleotides are TGTGCCAGCAGCTTCGACAGGACTTTGGGTGGCTACACCTTC.

Comment on this clone: One junction end disagrees with the germline gene, perhaps due to a read error. The chain joins TRBV3-1 (or the pseudogene TRBV3-2) to TRBJ2-1; TRBD2 matches at 7 bases. The CDR3 is 15 amino acids. Germline lookup yields CDR1 LGHDT and CDR2 YNNKEL (reference sequence). In nucleotides, the CDR3 is TGTACCAGCAGCCTTATGATGCGGGAGTTCAATGAGCAGTTCTTC. As protein: CTSSLMMREFNEQFF.

The rearrangement uses TRBV30 and TRBJ2-7; 12 nucleotides agree with TRBD2. The CDR3 spans 16 residues. CDR1 is GTSNPN, CDR2 SVGIG, per germline (reference sequence). The V and J ends lost 2 bases and 2 bases, in that order; junction bases with no gene match: 7. The CDR3: CAWSSTSGRLTYEQYF. The CDR3, as DNA: TGTGCCTGGAGTTCAACTAGCGGGAGGTTAACCTACGAGCAGTACTTC.

This sequence joins TRBV6-2 or TRBV6-3 and TRBJ2-7, with TRBD2 matching over 7 bases. This CDR3 comprises 13 residues. Germline V lookup: CDR1 MNHEY, CDR2 SVGEGT. The J segment lost 3 bases and the V segment lost 6 bases, leaving 5 bases of the junction unmatched. CDR3 in DNA: TGTGCCAGCAGGCCTGCGGGGGTCTACGAGCAGTACTTC. This translates into CASRPAGVYEQYF.

The V call is TRBV19, the J call TRBJ1-2; the match to TRBD1 covers 7 bases. With 6 bases clipped from V and 4 bases from J, the junction kept 5 bases outside the gene matches. This CDR3 is 13 amino acids long. Germline V lookup: CDR1 LNHDA, CDR2 SQIVND (reference sequence). Here the CDR3 DNA reads TGTGCCAGTAGCCCGACAGGGATCTATGGCTACACCTTC. It is translated as CASSPTGIYGYTF.

The chain employs TRBV27 and TRBJ2-2, with a weak D call TRBD2 (5 bases). The length of the CDR3 is 16 residues. The germline gives CDR1 MNHEY, CDR2 SMNVEV (reference sequence). V was clipped by 5 bases and J by 6 bases, with 19 bases between them. This CDR3 is CASSRARTGGAGELFF. The CDR3, as DNA: TGTGCCAGCAGTCGTGCAAGGACTGGAGGTGCCGGGGAGCTGTTTTTT.

The V and J genes are TRBV7-9 and TRBJ1-2; D is perhaps TRBD1 (6 bases). Trimming shortened V by 3 bases and J by 0 bases, and 11 bases separated the two germline ends. The CDR3 spans 15 residues. Germline CDR1 reads SEHNR; CDR2 reads FQNEAQ (reference sequence). This CDR3 is CASSLYQGTNYGYTF. CDR3 nucleotide sequence: TGTGCCAGCAGCTTGTACCAGGGGACTAACTATGGCTACACCTTC.

This clone was detected only a few times. J is TRBJ2-7 and V is TRBV18; D uncertain. V lost 2 bases, J lost 2 bases, and 10 bases lay in between. CDR3 length: 14 residues. The germline CDR1 and CDR2 sequences are KGHSH and LQKENI. The CDR3: CASSPNPEPYEQYF. The CDR3 nucleotides are TGTGCCAGCTCACCAAACCCTGAGCCCTACGAGCAGTACTTC.

This chain links TRBV6-1 with TRBJ1-5; D might be TRBD1 (6 bases). Germline loops: CDR1 MNHNS, CDR2 SASEGT. This CDR3 is built from 16 residues. The germline V and J ends were trimmed by 1 base and 3 bases, with 13 bases remaining between them. This CDR3 is CASSEVTGHLNQPQHF. In nucleotides, the CDR3 is TGTGCCAGCAGTGAAGTAACGGGACATCTCAATCAGCCCCAGCATTTT.

This CDR3 is CASSAGTEAREQYF. As DNA, the CDR3 is TGTGCCAGCAGCGCCGGGACAGAAGCGCGGGAGCAGTACTTC. The rearrangement uses TRBV9 and TRBJ2-7; 7 bases line up with TRBD1. V shed 3 bases, J shed 7 bases, and the junction held 10 bases outside the gene matches. The CDR3 is 14 residues long. The germline CDR1 and CDR2 sequences are SGDLS and YYNGEE.

This sequence joins TRBV3-1 (or the pseudogene TRBV3-2) and TRBJ1-2; 12 bases agree with TRBD1. V lost 8 bases to trimming and J lost 2 bases; unmatched junction nucleotides: 6. Germline V gene lookup returns CDR1 LGHDT and CDR2 YNNKEL (reference sequence). CDR3 length: 15 residues. CDR3 in amino acids: CASGDRGRANYGYTF. The CDR3 bases are TGTGCCAGCGGGGACAGGGGGCGCGCCAACTATGGCTACACCTTC.

Worth noting for this clone: Distinct nucleotide sequences in the sample also encode this CDR3. V and J are TRBV5-1 and TRBJ2-7, with 7 bases that match TRBD2. Per the germline V gene, CDR1 is SGHRS and CDR2 is YFSETQ. This CDR3 has 14 residues. The V and J ends lost 0 bases and 3 bases, in that order; junction bases with no gene match: 3. The CDR3 DNA is TGCGCCAGCAGCTTGGGTCTAGCGGTCTACGAGCAGTACTTC. Protein product: CASSLGLAVYEQYF. Complete variable domain (other parts from reference TRBV5-1 and TRBJ2-7): KAGVTQTPRYLIKTRGQQVTLSCSPISGHRSVSWYQQTPGQGLQFLFEYFSETQRNKGNFPGRFSGRQFSNSRSEMNVSTLELGDSALYLCASSLGLAVYEQYFGPGTRLTVT.

The chain joins TRBV12-5 to TRBJ1-1; possibly TRBD1 for D (5 bases). The germline gives CDR1 LGHNT, CDR2 FRNRAP. V was pared by 5 bases and J by 6 bases, with 13 bases between. The CDR3 has 13 amino acids. CDR3 DNA: TGTGCTAGTGGTGGGGCCCCGGGGGCTGAAGCTTTCTTT. This sequence encodes CASGGAPGAEAFF.

The V and J genes are TRBV5-1 and TRBJ2-2, with D uncertain. The CDR3 runs to 15 residues. From germline, CDR1 is SGHRS and CDR2 YFSETQ. V dropped 7 bases and J dropped 1 base, with 14 bases sitting between them. CDR3 protein: CASADWRGNTGELFF. CDR3 DNA sequence: TGCGCCAGCGCCGACTGGCGAGGGAACACCGGGGAGCTGTTTTTT.

The V call is TRBV3-1 (or the pseudogene TRBV3-2), the J call TRBJ1-6, with D possibly matching TRBD1 (6 bases). CDR3 length: 17 residues. CDR1 and CDR2 (germline): LGHDT, YNNKEL (reference sequence). V lost 5 bases and J 8 bases, leaving 22 bases between the germline ends. Written as DNA, the CDR3 is TGTGCCAGCAGCTACCTACAGGGCCAGCGCACGGATTCACCCCTCCACTTT. Its translation: CASSYLQGQRTDSPLHF.

This sequence joins TRBV11-2 and TRBJ2-7; D is possibly TRBD2 (5 bases). The CDR3 extends over 14 amino acids. The V and J ends lost 3 bases and 0 bases respectively, with 9 bases between them. Germline V CDR1 and CDR2: SGHAT, FQNNGV. The CDR3 protein is CASSLGEDSYEQYF. The CDR3 DNA follows: TGTGCCAGCAGCTTGGGAGAGGACTCCTACGAGCAGTACTTC.